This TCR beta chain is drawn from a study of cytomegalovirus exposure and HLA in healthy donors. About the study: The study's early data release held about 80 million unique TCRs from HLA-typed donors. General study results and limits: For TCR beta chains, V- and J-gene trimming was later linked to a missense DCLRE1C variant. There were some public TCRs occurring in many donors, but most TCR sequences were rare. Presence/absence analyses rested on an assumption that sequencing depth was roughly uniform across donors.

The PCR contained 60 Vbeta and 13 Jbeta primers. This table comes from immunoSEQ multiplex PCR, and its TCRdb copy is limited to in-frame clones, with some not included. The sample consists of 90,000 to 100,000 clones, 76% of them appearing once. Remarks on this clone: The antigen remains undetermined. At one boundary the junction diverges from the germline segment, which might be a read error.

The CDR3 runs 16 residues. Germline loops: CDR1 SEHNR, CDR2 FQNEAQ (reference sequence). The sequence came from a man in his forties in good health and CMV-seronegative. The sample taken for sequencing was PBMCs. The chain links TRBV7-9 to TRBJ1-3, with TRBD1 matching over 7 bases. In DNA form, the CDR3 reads TGTTCCAGCAGGGCTCCGGGACAGACCTCTGGAAACACCATATATTTT. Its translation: CSSRAPGQTSGNTIYF.